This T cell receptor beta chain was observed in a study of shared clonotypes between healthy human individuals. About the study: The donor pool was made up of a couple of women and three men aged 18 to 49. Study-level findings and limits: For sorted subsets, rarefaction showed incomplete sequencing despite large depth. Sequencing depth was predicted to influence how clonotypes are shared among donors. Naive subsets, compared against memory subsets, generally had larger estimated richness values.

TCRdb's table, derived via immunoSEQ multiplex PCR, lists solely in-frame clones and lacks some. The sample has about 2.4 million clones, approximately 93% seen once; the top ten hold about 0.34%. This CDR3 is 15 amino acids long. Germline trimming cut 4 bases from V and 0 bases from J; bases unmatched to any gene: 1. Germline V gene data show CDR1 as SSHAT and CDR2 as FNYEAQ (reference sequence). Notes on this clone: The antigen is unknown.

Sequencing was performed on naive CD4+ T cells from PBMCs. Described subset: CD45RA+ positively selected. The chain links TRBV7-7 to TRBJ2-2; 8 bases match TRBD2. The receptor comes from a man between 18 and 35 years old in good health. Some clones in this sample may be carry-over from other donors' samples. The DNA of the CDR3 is TGTGCCAGCAGCTCGGGACTAGCGAACACCGGGGAGCTGTTTTTT. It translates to CASSSGLANTGELFF.